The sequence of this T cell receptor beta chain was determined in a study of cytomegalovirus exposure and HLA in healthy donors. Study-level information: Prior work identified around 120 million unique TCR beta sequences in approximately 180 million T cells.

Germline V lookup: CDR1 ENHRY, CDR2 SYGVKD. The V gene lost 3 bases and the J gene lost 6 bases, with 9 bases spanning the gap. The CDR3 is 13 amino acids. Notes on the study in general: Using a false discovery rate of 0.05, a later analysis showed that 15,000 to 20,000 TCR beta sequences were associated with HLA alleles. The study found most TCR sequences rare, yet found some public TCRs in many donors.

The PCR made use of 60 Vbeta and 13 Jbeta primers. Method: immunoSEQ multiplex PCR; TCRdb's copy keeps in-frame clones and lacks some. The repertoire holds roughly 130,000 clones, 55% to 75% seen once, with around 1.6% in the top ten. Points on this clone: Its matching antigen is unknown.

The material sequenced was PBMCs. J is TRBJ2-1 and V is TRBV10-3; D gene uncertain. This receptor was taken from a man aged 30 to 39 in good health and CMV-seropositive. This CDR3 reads CAISDWAANEQFF. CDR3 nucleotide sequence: TGTGCCATCAGTGATTGGGCAGCCAATGAGCAGTTCTTC.